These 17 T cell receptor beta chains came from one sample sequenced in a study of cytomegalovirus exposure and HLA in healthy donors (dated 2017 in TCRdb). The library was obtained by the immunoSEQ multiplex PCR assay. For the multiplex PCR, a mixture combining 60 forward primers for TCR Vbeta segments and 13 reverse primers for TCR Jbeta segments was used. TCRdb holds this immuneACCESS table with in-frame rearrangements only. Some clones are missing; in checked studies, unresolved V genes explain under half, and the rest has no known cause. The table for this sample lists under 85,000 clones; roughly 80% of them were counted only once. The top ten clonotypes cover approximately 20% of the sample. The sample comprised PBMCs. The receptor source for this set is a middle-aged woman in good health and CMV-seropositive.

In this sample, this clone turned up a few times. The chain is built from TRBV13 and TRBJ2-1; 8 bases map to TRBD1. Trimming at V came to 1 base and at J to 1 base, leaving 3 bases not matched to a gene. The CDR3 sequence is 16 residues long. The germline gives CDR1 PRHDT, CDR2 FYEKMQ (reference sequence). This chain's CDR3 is CASSLVTGGSYNEQFF. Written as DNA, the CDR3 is TGTGCCAGCAGCTTAGTCACAGGGGGGTCCTACAATGAGCAGTTCTTC.

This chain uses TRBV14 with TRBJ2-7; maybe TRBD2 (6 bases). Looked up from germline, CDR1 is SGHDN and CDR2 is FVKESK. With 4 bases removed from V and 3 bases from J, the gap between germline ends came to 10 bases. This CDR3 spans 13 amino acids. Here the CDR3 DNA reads TGTGCCAGCAGCCTTGCCGGGAGCTACGAGCAGTACTTC. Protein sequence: CASSLAGSYEQYF.

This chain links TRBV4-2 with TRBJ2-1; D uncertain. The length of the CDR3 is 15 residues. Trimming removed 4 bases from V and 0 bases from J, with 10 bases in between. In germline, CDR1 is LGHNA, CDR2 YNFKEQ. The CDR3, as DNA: TGTGCCAGCAGCCGAGACCTAAACTCCTACAATGAGCAGTTCTTC. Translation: CASSRDLNSYNEQFF.

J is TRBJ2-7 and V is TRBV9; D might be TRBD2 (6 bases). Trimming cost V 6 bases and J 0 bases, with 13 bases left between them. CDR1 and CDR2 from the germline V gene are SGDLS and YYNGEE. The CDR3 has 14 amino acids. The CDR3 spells CASIRDLRSYEQYF. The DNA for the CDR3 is TGTGCCAGCATCCGGGACTTACGCTCCTACGAGCAGTACTTC.

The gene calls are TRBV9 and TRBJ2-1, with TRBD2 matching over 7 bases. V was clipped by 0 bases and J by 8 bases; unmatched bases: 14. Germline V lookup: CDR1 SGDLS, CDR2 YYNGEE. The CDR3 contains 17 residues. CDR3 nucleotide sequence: TGTGCCAGCAGCGTAGTCCCCCTTCTAGCTGCGGGGGATGAGCAGTTCTTC. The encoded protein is CASSVVPLLAAGDEQFF.

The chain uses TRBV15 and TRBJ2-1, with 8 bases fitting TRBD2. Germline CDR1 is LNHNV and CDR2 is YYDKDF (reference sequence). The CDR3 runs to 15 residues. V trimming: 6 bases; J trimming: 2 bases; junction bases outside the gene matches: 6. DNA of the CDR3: TGTGCCACCAGTGCCAGCGGGAGCGCCTACAATGAGCAGTTCTTC. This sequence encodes CATSASGSAYNEQFF.

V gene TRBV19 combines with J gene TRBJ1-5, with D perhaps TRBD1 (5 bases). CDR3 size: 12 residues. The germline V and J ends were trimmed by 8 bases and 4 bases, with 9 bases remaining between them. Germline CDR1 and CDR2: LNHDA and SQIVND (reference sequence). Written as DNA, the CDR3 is TGTGCCAGTCAGGGTCCGAATCAGCCCCAGCATTTT. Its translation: CASQGPNQPQHF.

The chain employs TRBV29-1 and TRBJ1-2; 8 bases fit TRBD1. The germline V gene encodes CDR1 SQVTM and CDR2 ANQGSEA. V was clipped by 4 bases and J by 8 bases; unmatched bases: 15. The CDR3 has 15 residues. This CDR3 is CSVGLGWTGSFGYTF. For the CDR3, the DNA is TGCAGCGTTGGTCTCGGGTGGACAGGGTCCTTCGGCTACACCTTC.

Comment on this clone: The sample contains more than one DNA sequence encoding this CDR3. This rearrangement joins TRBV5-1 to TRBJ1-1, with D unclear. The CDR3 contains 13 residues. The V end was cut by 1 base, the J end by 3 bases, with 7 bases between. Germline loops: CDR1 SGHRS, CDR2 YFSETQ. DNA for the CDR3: TGCGCCAGCAGCTTGTCGGGGTACACTGAAGCTTTCTTT. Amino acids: CASSLSGYTEAFF.

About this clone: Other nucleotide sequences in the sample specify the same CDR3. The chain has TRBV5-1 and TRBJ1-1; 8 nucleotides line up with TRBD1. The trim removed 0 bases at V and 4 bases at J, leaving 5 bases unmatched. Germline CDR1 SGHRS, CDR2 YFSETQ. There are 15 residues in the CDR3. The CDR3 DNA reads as TGCGCCAGCAGCTTGGATGGGACAGGAGTCACTGAAGCTTTCTTT. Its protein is CASSLDGTGVTEAFF.

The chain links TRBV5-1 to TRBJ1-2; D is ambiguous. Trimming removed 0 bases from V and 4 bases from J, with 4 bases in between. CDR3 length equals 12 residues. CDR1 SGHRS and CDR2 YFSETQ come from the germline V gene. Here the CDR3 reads CASSLAGYGYTF. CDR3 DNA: TGCGCCAGCAGCTTGGCAGGCTATGGCTACACCTTC. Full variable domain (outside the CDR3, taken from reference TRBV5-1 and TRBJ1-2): KAGVTQTPRYLIKTRGQQVTLSCSPISGHRSVSWYQQTPGQGLQFLFEYFSETQRNKGNFPGRFSGRQFSNSRSEMNVSTLELGDSALYLCASSLAGYGYTFGSGTRLTVV.

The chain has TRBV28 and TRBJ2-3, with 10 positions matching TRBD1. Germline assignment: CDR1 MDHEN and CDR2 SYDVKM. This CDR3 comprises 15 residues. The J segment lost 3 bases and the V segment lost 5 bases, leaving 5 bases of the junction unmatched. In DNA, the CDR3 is TGTGCCAGCAGTCTCAGACAGGGGGCTACAGATACGCAGTATTTT. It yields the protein CASSLRQGATDTQYF. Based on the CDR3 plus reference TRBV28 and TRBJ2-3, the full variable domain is DVKVTQSSRYLVKRTGEKVFLECVQDMDHENMFWYRQDPGLGLRLIYFSYDVKMKEKGDIPEGYSVSREKKERFSLILESASTNQTSMYLCASSLRQGATDTQYFGPGTRLTVL.

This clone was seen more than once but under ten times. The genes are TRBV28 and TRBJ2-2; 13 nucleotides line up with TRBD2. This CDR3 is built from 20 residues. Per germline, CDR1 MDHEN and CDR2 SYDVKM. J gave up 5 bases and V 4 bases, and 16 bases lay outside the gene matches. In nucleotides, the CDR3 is TGTGCCAGCAGTTCGACCGTCCATTGGACTAGCGGGAGCCGAACCGGGGAGCTGTTTTTT. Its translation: CASSSTVHWTSGSRTGELFF.

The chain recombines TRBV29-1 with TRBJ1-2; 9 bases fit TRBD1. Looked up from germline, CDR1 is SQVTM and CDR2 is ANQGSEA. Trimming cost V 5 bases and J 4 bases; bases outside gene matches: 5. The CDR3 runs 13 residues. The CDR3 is CSVSTGGGYGYTF. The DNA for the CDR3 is TGCAGCGTTTCTACAGGGGGCGGCTATGGCTACACCTTC.

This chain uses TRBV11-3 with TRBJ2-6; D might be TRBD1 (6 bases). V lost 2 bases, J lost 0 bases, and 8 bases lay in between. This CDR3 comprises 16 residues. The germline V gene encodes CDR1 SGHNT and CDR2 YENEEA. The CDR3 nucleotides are TGTGCCAGCAGCTTACAGGGGAGCTCTGGGGCCAACGTCCTGACTTTC. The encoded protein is CASSLQGSSGANVLTF.

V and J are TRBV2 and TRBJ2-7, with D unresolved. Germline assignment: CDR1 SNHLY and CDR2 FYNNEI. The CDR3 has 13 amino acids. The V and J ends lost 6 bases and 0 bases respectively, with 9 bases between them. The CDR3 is CASRELGSYEQYF. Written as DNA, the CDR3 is TGTGCCAGCAGGGAGTTAGGCTCCTACGAGCAGTACTTC.

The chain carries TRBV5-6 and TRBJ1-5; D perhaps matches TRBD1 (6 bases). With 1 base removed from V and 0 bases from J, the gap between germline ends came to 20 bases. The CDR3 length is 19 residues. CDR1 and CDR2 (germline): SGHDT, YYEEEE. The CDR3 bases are TGTGCCAGCAGCTTGACCCGGTACAGGGACGGCCATAGCAATCAGCCCCAGCATTTT. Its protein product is CASSLTRYRDGHSNQPQHF.